A single sample gave rise to the 31 T cell receptor beta chains below, sequenced in a study of T cells in Graves' hyperthyroidism and ophthalmopathy. Regions amplified from RNA transcripts were the TCR beta CDR3 regions. An initial round of RT-PCR targeting the TCR CDR3 relied on the HTBI primer set. Via MiXCR, TCRdb re-called the multiplex PCR reads, giving one row per CDR3 protein. The sample has approximately 610,000 distinct CDR3 sequences; roughly 14% are singletons. Source material: blood. All receptors derive from a woman aged 40 to 50 with Graves' ophthalmopathy.

In its sample, this clonotype was seen many times. The genes are TRBV7-7 and TRBJ2-7; unclear D gene. Looked up from germline, CDR1 is SSHAT and CDR2 is FNYEAQ (reference sequence). This CDR3 comprises 12 residues. The CDR3: CARYWIGYEQYF. CDR3 in DNA: TGTGCTAGATACTGGATAGGGTACGAGCAGTACTTC.

This clonotype was picked up many times. The chain joins TRBV28 to TRBJ2-7; D gene ambiguous. Trimming pared 10 bases from V and 5 bases from J, leaving 18 bases between. The CDR3 sequence is 13 residues long. In germline, CDR1 is MDHEN, CDR2 SYDVKM. Here the CDR3 reads CATPPQPGDEQYF. DNA of the CDR3: TGTGCCACGCCCCCGCAACCGGGCGACGAGCAGTACTTC.

The chain joins TRBV27 to TRBJ1-1; 9 positions agree with TRBD1. Germline V CDR1 and CDR2: MNHEY, SMNVEV (reference sequence). The CDR3 runs 15 residues. Trimming removed 6 bases from V and 5 bases from J; junction bases left unmatched: 10. CDR3 sequence: CASSPSQGADTEAFF. CDR3 nucleotide sequence: TGTGCCAGCAGCCCATCACAGGGGGCGGATACTGAAGCTTTCTTT.

This clonotype was counted many times. V gene TRBV9 combines with J gene TRBJ2-7, with TRBD2 as a possible D gene (5 bases). Deletions cut 7 bases from V and 0 bases from J, with 11 bases between. The CDR3 runs 13 residues. Germline lookup yields CDR1 SGDLS and CDR2 YYNGEE. CDR3 amino acids: CASGSESSYEQYF. The CDR3 DNA is TGTGCCAGCGGGAGCGAGAGCTCCTACGAGCAGTACTTC.

The chain couples TRBV12-3 or TRBV12-4 to TRBJ2-2, with 11 bases identical to TRBD2. The CDR3 is made up of 16 amino acids. V was clipped by 5 bases and J by 3 bases; unmatched bases: 5. CDR3 coding DNA: TGTGCCAGCAGTGTGATAGCGGGGGGGTACACCGGGGAGCTGTTTTTT. The encoded protein is CASSVIAGGYTGELFF.

This sequence joins TRBV6-5 and TRBJ1-2, with unresolved D. V lost 2 bases and J lost 4, with 14 bases in between. This CDR3 has 15 residues. Per germline, CDR1 MNHEY and CDR2 SVGAGI. The CDR3 nucleotides read TGTGCCAGCAGTTACGGGTTGGGCGGTGGCTATGGCTACACCTTC. Its protein product is CASSYGLGGGYGYTF.

The gene calls are TRBV11-1 and TRBJ2-5; TRBD2 matches 9 bases. The ends lost 4 bases at V and 5 bases at J; junction bases unmatched: 23. In germline, CDR1 is SGHAT, CDR2 FQDESV (reference sequence). The CDR3 extends over 20 amino acids. The CDR3 loop is CASSSTQIRTSERAGETQYF. CDR3 in DNA: TGTGCCAGCAGCTCTACCCAAATCCGGACTAGCGAGAGGGCCGGGGAGACCCAGTACTTC.

This clonotype was picked up many times. This sequence joins TRBV7-8 and TRBJ2-2; D is perhaps TRBD1 or TRBD2 (6 bases each). Between the trimmed V and J ends, which lost 9 bases and 6 bases, there was a span of 17 bases. Germline V gene data show CDR1 as SGHVS and CDR2 as FQNEAQ. The CDR3 totals 14 residues. CDR3 bases: TGTGCCAGTGGGGGGCAGGGCATGGCCGGGGAGCTGTTTTTT. As protein: CASGGQGMAGELFF.

This clonotype occurred once. The chain recombines TRBV20-1 with TRBJ1-5; 8 bases match TRBD1. In germline, CDR1 is DFQATT, CDR2 SNEGSKA (reference sequence). The CDR3 is made up of 14 amino acids. The CDR3 nucleotides read TGCAACAAACGGACAGGGTCAAACAATCAGCCCCAGCATTTT. Protein sequence: CNKRTGSNNQPQHF.

This clonotype was counted only a few times. V is TRBV3-1 and J is TRBJ2-7; 7 nucleotides align to TRBD2. This CDR3 has 13 amino acids. Germline V gene sequence: CDR1 LGHDT, CDR2 YNNKEL (reference sequence). V lost 5 bases, J lost 2 bases, and 3 bases stayed unmatched. The CDR3: CASSDLAAYEQYF. CDR3 sequence (DNA): TGTGCCAGCAGCGACCTAGCGGCCTACGAGCAGTACTTC.

This clonotype was seen at least ten times. V gene TRBV29-1 combines with J gene TRBJ1-2; D is undetermined. V dropped 6 bases and J dropped 2 bases, with 22 bases sitting between them. The germline V gene encodes CDR1 SQVTM and CDR2 ANQGSEA. This CDR3 has 16 residues. The CDR3 DNA sequence: TGCAGCGTGGGAGGTTCCACTGCCGTCCTGAACTATGGCTACACCTTC. Its protein product is CSVGGSTAVLNYGYTF.

On this clonotype itself: A read error may be the cause here, since a much bigger clone is one base away. No conserved phenylalanine or tryptophan ends this CDR3, so it is likely a read error. This rearrangement joins TRBV18 to TRBJ1-1; TRBD1 aligns across 10 bases. CDR1 is KGHSH, CDR2 LQKENI, per germline. V shed 6 bases and J 6 bases; nucleotides not matched to a gene: 7. This CDR3 has 14 amino acids. CDR3 residues: CASSTGQGRAEAFS. The CDR3 region has the DNA TGTGCCAGCTCGACGGGACAGGGGAGAGCTGAAGCTTTCTCT.

This clonotype was counted between two and nine times. The chain links TRBV5-1 to TRBJ1-5; perhaps TRBD1 as D (5 bases). V lost 5 bases, J lost 2 bases, and 14 bases lay in between. The CDR3 runs 15 residues. Germline-derived CDR1 and CDR2 are SGHRS and YFSETQ. CDR3 loop: CASRADWGGNQPQHF. The CDR3 region has the DNA TGCGCCAGCAGGGCAGATTGGGGGGGCAATCAGCCCCAGCATTTT.

This clonotype has ten or more counts. V and J are TRBV6-2 or TRBV6-3 and TRBJ2-7; D not certain. V gave up 3 bases and J gave up 3 bases, with 9 bases separating them. Germline CDR1 and CDR2: MNHEY and SVGEGT. The CDR3 totals 13 residues. The CDR3, as DNA: TGTGCCAGCAGTTATGGCCGAAACTACGAGCAGTACTTC. It yields the protein CASSYGRNYEQYF.

This clonotype was seen a few times. J is TRBJ1-1 and V is TRBV4-1, with D perhaps matching TRBD1 (5 bases). Germline CDR1 reads MGHRA; CDR2 reads YSYEKL. This CDR3 has 17 amino acids. V was shortened by 0 bases and J by 2 bases, with 16 bases between the two germline ends. The CDR3: CASSQDGIQATNTEAFF. CDR3 nucleotide sequence: TGCGCCAGCAGCCAAGATGGAATACAGGCTACTAACACTGAAGCTTTCTTT.

The CDR3 DNA sequence: TGTGCCAGCAGCCAAGTATTCGGCGAGCAGTACTTC. Translating gives CASSQVFGEQYF. V and J are TRBV3-1 and TRBJ2-7, with D uncertain. CDR1 is LGHDT, CDR2 YNNKEL, per germline (reference sequence). The CDR3 sequence is 12 residues long. Trimming left V 1 base short and J 6 bases short, with 7 bases between.

This clonotype was counted a few times. The gene calls are TRBV29-1 and TRBJ2-4; TRBD1 aligns across 7 bases. Germline lookup yields CDR1 SQVTM and CDR2 ANQGSEA. This CDR3 region has 12 residues. The ends lost 6 bases at V and 6 bases at J; junction bases unmatched: 5. The CDR3 loop is CSVRRQGNIQYF. The CDR3 DNA follows: TGCAGCGTCCGCCGACAGGGAAACATTCAGTACTTC. The whole variable domain, filled in from reference TRBV29-1 and TRBJ2-4, reads SAVISQKPSRDICQRGTSLTIQCQVDSQVTMMFWYRQQPGQSLTLIATANQGSEATYESGFVIDKFPISRPNLTFSTLTVSNMSPEDSSIYLCSVRRQGNIQYFGAGTRLSVL.

This clonotype has a count of ten or more. The chain has TRBV11-2 and TRBJ2-2; maybe TRBD2 (6 bases). CDR3 length equals 15 residues. V dropped 2 bases and J dropped 10 bases, with 17 bases sitting between them. Germline V CDR1 and CDR2: SGHAT, FQNNGV. Written as DNA, the CDR3 is TGTGCCAGCAGCTTAAGAGCGGGCGCGTCCTTGGAGCTGTTTTTT. It specifies CASSLRAGASLELFF.

This clonotype was recorded many times. The V call is TRBV28, the J call TRBJ2-5; D is unresolved. Germline CDR1 and CDR2: MDHEN and SYDVKM. The CDR3 extends over 15 amino acids. Trimming left V 10 bases short and J 2 bases short, with 20 bases between. The CDR3 DNA sequence: TGTGCCACTAGGTCTGGAGTACACCAACAAGAGACCCAGTACTTC. As protein: CATRSGVHQQETQYF.

This clonotype came up many times. J is TRBJ2-2 and V is TRBV12-3 or TRBV12-4; 9 bases map to TRBD2. This CDR3 contains 13 residues. With 10 bases clipped from V and 6 bases from J, the junction kept 6 bases outside the gene matches. The CDR3 DNA is TGTGCCACCGATAGCGGGAGTGCCGGGGAGCTGTTTTTT. Amino acid sequence: CATDSGSAGELFF.

The sample holds a few counts of this clonotype. The chain combines TRBV11-2 with TRBJ1-1; TRBD1 is a possible D gene (5 bases). The CDR3 is made up of 19 amino acids. V lost 2 bases and J lost 2, with 24 bases in between. Germline assignment: CDR1 SGHAT and CDR2 FQNNGV. As DNA, the CDR3 is TGTGCCAGCAGCTTATGGGTACAGGTGGGGCCGGGGAGAAACACTGAAGCTTTCTTT. Protein: CASSLWVQVGPGRNTEAFF.

The J gene is TRBJ2-2, the V gene TRBV18; 10 bases line up with TRBD2. The trim removed 2 bases at V and 1 base at J, leaving 7 bases unmatched. Germline CDR1 and CDR2: KGHSH and LQKENI. CDR3 length: 18 residues. This CDR3 is CASSPMLIAGGNTGELFF. The CDR3 DNA sequence: TGTGCCAGCTCACCAATGCTGATAGCGGGAGGGAACACCGGGGAGCTGTTTTTT.

This chain joins TRBV7-6 and TRBJ2-7, with 8 bases aligning to TRBD1. This CDR3 is 16 amino acids long. J gave up 5 bases and V 5 bases, and 14 bases lay outside the gene matches. Germline assignment: CDR1 SGHVS and CDR2 FNYEAQ. The CDR3: CASSRRTGIGSDEQYF. The DNA for the CDR3 is TGTGCCAGCAGCCGTAGGACAGGGATAGGTTCGGACGAGCAGTACTTC. Full variable domain (outside the CDR3, taken from reference TRBV7-6 and TRBJ2-7): GAGVSQSPRYKVTKRGQDVALRCDPISGHVSLYWYRQALGQGPEFLTYFNYEAQQDKSGLPNDRFSAERPEGSISTLTIQRTEQRDSAMYRCASSRRTGIGSDEQYFGPGTRLTVT.

This clonotype was picked up many times. The chain links TRBV11-2 to TRBJ2-5; tentatively, D is TRBD2 (6 bases). CDR3 length: 14 amino acids. The germline CDR1 and CDR2 sequences are SGHAT and FQNNGV. V was clipped by 3 bases and J by 1 base, with 9 bases between them. The CDR3 reads CASSFAGSQETQYF. CDR3 in DNA: TGTGCCAGCAGCTTCGCGGGATCCCAAGAGACCCAGTACTTC.

The table lists this clonotype with many counts. This CDR3 reads CASSWRQDKSIYEQYF. CDR3 nucleotides: TGCGCCAGCAGCTGGAGACAGGACAAGTCGATCTACGAGCAGTACTTC. This chain uses TRBV5-1 with TRBJ2-7; a possible D gene is TRBD1 (6 bases). The germline CDR1 and CDR2 sequences are SGHRS and YFSETQ. The CDR3 totals 16 residues. V shed 3 bases and J shed 3 bases, with 19 bases lying between them. The full variable domain, its missing parts supplied by reference TRBV5-1 and TRBJ2-7, is KAGVTQTPRYLIKTRGQQVTLSCSPISGHRSVSWYQQTPGQGLQFLFEYFSETQRNKGNFPGRFSGRQFSNSRSEMNVSTLELGDSALYLCASSWRQDKSIYEQYFGPGTRLTVT.

Note on this clonotype: An end of the junction does not agree with germline; a read error may underlie this. This chain connects TRBV12-3 or TRBV12-4 to TRBJ2-7; D possibly corresponds to TRBD1 (6 bases). This CDR3 region has 12 residues. Here the CDR3 reads CASSHPGTQQYF. CDR3 coding DNA: TGCGCCAGCAGTCACCCCGGGACACAGCAGTACTTC.

This chain joins TRBV20-1 and TRBJ2-7; possible D gene TRBD1, 6 bases. This CDR3 comprises 15 residues. The germline gives CDR1 DFQATT, CDR2 SNEGSKA (reference sequence). Trimming took off 5 bases at V and 6 bases at J, with 23 bases between the two ends. DNA for the CDR3: TGCAGTGCTCCCTATGAGGTCACAGGGCTGGGCGAGCAGTACTTC. Translating it yields CSAPYEVTGLGEQYF.

This clonotype showed up many times. The chain combines TRBV6-1 with TRBJ1-1; D may be TRBD1 (6 bases). Germline V gene lookup returns CDR1 MNHNS and CDR2 SASEGT. V lost 6 bases and J 1 base, leaving 15 bases between the germline ends. This CDR3 comprises 15 residues. CDR3: CASSEPTGKNTEAFF. The CDR3 coding sequence is TGTGCCAGCAGCGAACCGACAGGAAAGAACACTGAAGCTTTCTTT.

This clonotype showed up many times. The chain combines TRBV5-1 with TRBJ2-7; 12 bases are a match to TRBD2. After removal of 4 bases from V and 3 bases from J, the junction contained 8 bases not matched to a gene. Germline loops: CDR1 SGHRS, CDR2 YFSETQ. The CDR3 is made up of 16 amino acids. The CDR3 loop is CASSLLTSGSSYEQYF. The CDR3 bases are TGCGCCAGCAGCCTGCTGACTAGCGGGAGTAGCTACGAGCAGTACTTC.

This clonotype was counted many times. The chain has TRBV28 and TRBJ2-5, with D hard to call. The CDR3 runs 15 residues. Germline V lookup: CDR1 MDHEN, CDR2 SYDVKM. Trimming left V 2 bases short and J 1 base short, with 11 bases between. In DNA form, the CDR3 reads TGTGCCAGCAGTTTAGGGCGGAGCGCCCAAGAGACCCAGTACTTC. This encodes CASSLGRSAQETQYF.

This clonotype was counted between two and nine times. J is TRBJ2-7 and V is TRBV6-5; TRBD1 aligns across 7 bases. Germline V gives CDR1 MNHEY, CDR2 SVGAGI. The CDR3 is made up of 12 amino acids. With V trimmed by 2 bases and J by 10 bases, 5 bases remained unmatched. The CDR3 spells CASSYDRVNQYF. The CDR3 coding sequence is TGTGCCAGCAGTTACGACAGGGTCAATCAGTACTTC.